This T cell receptor (beta chain) was profiled in a study of blood T cells in healthy people across ages. General study findings and limits: Both naive CD4+ cell counts and diversity were greater in long-lived donors than in aged donors.

As for this clonotype: No antigen is known for it.

PCR was performed a second time for about 7 to 11 cycles using a sample-barcoded 5' primer and a J-beta primer mix. One entry per CDR3 protein, called by TCRdb with MiXCR from the 5' RACE reads. The sample has approximately 490,000 distinct CDR3 sequences, around 24% seen once. Germline lookup yields CDR1 MNHNY and CDR2 SVGAGI (reference sequence). The CDR3 extends over 16 amino acids. J gave up 6 bases and V 0 bases, and 6 bases lay outside the gene matches. The same specimen was also included in a second study, on T cells of mothers and their children. That publication notes: Sample barcodes and 2-4 random nucleotides came from the second PCR's M1S primer. Unrelated pairs and related pairs have their TCR recombination output shaped similarly by thymic selection.

The receptor was derived from a boy younger than 18 in good health. The sample comprised blood. The V call is TRBV6-6, the J call TRBJ2-1; 9 bases are shared with TRBD2. In nucleotides, the CDR3 is TGTGCCAGCAGTTACTCTGGTAGCGGGGGAGGCAATGAGCAGTTCTTC. This encodes CASSYSGSGGGNEQFF.